This T cell receptor beta chain was retrieved from a study of spatial heterogeneity in lung cancer. Study overall: Alpha-chain detections were consistently fewer than beta-chain detections among the sequences.

Time point indicated: sample taken at primary tumor resection. Whole RNA was taken from tumor, nontumor lung or frozen PBMC; it was then sequenced unsorted. In germline, CDR1 is MNHNY, CDR2 SVGAGI (reference sequence). The CDR3 is made up of 15 amino acids. V lost 5 bases to trimming and J lost 6 bases, with 16 bases between them. This clonotype came up many times. Every TCR cDNA molecule bore its own unique molecular identifier. TCRdb re-derived calls from the 5' RACE reads in MiXCR, one entry per CDR3 protein. Of 30,000 to 40,000 distinct CDR3 sequences in the sample, 3.1% were seen once. The chain combines TRBV6-6 with TRBJ2-2; D might be TRBD2 (6 bases). The sequence was obtained from a male donor with early-stage non-small cell lung cancer. This specimen consisted of normal lung tissue next to the tumor, obtained at surgery. This chain's CDR3 is CASSSRDSKAGELFF. CDR3 coding DNA: TGTGCCAGCAGTAGCCGGGACTCGAAAGCCGGGGAGCTGTTTTTT.